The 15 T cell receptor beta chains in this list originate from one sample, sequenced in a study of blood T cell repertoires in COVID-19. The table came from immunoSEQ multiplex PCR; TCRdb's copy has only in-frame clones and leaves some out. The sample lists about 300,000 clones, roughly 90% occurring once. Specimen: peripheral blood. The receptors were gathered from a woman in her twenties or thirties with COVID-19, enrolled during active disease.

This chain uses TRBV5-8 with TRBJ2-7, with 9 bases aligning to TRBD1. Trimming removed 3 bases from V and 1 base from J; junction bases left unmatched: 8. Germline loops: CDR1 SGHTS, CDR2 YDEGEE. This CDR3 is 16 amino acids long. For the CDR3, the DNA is TGTGCCAGCAGCTCGTTTGGGACAGGGTTTTCCTACGAGCAGTACTTC. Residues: CASSSFGTGFSYEQYF.

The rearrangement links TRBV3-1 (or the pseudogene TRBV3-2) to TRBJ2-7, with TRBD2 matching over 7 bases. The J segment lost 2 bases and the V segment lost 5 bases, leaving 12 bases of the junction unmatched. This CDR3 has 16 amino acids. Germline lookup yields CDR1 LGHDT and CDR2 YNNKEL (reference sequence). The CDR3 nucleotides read TGTGCCAGCAGCTGGAAAACGGGAGGCGATACCTACGAGCAGTACTTC. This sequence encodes CASSWKTGGDTYEQYF.

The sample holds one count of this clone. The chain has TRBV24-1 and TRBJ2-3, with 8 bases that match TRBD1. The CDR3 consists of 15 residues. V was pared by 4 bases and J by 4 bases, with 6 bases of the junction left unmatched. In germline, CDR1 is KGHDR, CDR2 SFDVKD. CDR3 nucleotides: TGTGCCACCAGTGACCAAGGACAGGGACCAGATACGCAGTATTTT. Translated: CATSDQGQGPDTQYF.

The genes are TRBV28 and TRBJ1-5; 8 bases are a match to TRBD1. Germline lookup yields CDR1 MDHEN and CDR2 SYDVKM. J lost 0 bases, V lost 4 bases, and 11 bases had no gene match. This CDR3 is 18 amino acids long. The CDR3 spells CASSSADRGQYSNQPQHF. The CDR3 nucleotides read TGTGCCAGCAGTTCCGCCGACAGGGGCCAATATAGCAATCAGCCCCAGCATTTT. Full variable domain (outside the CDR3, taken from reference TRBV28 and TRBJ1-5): DVKVTQSSRYLVKRTGEKVFLECVQDMDHENMFWYRQDPGLGLRLIYFSYDVKMKEKGDIPEGYSVSREKKERFSLILESASTNQTSMYLCASSSADRGQYSNQPQHFGDGTRLSIL.

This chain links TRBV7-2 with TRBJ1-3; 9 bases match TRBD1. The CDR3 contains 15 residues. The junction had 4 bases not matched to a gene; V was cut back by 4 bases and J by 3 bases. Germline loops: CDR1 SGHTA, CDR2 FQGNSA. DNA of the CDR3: TGTGCCAGCAGCTACAGGGGGCTAGATGGAAACACCATATATTTT. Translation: CASSYRGLDGNTIYF.

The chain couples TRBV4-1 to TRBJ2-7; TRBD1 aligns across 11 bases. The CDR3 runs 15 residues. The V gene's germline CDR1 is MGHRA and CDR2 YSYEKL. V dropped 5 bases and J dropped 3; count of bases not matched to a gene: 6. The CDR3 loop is CASSEDRGRVYEQYF. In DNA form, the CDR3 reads TGCGCCAGCAGCGAGGACAGGGGGCGCGTCTACGAGCAGTACTTC.

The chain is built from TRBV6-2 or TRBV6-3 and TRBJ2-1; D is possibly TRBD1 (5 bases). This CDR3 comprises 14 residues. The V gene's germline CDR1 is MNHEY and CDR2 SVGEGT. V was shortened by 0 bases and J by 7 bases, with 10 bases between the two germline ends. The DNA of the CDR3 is TGTGCCAGCAGTTACTCGGGGCAAAGGAATGAGCAGTTCTTC. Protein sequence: CASSYSGQRNEQFF.

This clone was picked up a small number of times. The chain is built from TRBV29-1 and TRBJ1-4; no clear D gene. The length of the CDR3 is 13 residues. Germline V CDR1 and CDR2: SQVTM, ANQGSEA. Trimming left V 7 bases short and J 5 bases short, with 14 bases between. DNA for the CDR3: TGCAGCGCCTCTCGGGGTTTGAATGAAAAACTGTTTTTT. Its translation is CSASRGLNEKLFF.

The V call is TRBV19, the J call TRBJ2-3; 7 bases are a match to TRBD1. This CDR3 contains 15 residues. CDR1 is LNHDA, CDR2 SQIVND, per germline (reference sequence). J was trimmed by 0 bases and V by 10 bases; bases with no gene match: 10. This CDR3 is CATGGLGMSTDTQYF. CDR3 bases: TGTGCCACAGGGGGTCTGGGGATGAGCACAGATACGCAGTATTTT. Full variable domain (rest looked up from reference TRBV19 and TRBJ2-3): DGGITQSPKYLFRKEGQNVTLSCEQNLNHDAMYWYRQDPGQGLRLIYYSQIVNDFQKGDIAEGYSVSREKKESFPLTVTSAQKNPTAFYLCATGGLGMSTDTQYFGPGTRLTVL.

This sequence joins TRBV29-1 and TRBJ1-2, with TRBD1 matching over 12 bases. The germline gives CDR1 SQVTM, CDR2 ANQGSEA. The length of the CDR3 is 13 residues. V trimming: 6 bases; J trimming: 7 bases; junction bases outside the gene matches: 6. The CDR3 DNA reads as TGCAGCGTGGACGGGACAGGGGGCTCTGGCTACACCTTC. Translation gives CSVDGTGGSGYTF.

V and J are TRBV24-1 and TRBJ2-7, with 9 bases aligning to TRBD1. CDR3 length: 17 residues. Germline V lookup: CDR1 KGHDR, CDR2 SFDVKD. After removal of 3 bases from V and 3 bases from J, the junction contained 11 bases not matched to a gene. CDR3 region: CATSDTPGQGSGYEQYF. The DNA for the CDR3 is TGTGCCACCAGTGATACCCCGGGACAGGGCTCAGGCTACGAGCAGTACTTC.

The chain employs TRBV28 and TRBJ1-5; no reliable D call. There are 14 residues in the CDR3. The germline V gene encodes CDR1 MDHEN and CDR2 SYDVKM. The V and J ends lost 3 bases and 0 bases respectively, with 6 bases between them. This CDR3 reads CASSLTPSNQPQHF. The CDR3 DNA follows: TGTGCCAGCAGTTTGACACCTAGCAATCAGCCCCAGCATTTT.

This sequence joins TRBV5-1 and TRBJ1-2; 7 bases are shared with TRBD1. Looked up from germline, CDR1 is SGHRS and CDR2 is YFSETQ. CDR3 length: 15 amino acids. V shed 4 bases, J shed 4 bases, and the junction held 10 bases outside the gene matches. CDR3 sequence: CASSASTGMGYGYTF. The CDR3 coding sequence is TGCGCCAGCAGCGCCTCGACAGGGATGGGCTATGGCTACACCTTC.

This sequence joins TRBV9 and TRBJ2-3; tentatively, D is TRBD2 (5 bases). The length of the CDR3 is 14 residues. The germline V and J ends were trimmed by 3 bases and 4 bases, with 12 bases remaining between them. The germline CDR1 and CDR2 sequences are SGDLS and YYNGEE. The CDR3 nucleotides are TGTGCCAGCAGCGCACTAGGGTCGGCAGATACGCAGTATTTT. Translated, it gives CASSALGSADTQYF.

In nucleotides, the CDR3 is TGTGCCAGCAGCCCCCTGGCGGGAGGGCTCCACGAGCAGTACTTC. It yields the protein CASSPLAGGLHEQYF. The chain links TRBV2 to TRBJ2-7; 9 bases are a match to TRBD2. The CDR3 contains 15 residues. The V gene end was trimmed by 6 bases and the J gene end by 5 bases; junction bases not matched to a gene: 11. Germline V gene data show CDR1 as SNHLY and CDR2 as FYNNEI.